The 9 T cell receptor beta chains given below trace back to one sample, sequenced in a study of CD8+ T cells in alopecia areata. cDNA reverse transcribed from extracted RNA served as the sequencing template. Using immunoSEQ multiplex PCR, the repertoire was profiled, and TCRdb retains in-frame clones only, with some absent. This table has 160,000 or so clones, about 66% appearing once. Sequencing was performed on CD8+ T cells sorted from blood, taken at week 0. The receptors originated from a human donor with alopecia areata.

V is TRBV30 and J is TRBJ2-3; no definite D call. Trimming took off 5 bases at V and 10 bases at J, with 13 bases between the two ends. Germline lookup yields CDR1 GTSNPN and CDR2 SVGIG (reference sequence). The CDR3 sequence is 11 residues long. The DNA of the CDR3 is TGTGCCTGGGGACCGACTGGGGCGCAGTATTTT. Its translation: CAWGPTGAQYF.

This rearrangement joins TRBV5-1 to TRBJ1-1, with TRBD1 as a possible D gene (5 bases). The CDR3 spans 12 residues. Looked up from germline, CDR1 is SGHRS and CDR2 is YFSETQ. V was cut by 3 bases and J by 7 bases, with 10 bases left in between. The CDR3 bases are TGCGCCAGCAGCTCGGGGACCATTGAAGCTTTCTTT. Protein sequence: CASSSGTIEAFF.

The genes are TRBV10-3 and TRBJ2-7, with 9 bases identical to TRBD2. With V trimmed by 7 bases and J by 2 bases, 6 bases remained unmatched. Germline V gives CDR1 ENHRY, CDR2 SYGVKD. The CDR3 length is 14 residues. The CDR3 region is CAIMETSGTYEQYF. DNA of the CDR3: TGTGCCATCATGGAGACTAGCGGTACCTACGAGCAGTACTTC.

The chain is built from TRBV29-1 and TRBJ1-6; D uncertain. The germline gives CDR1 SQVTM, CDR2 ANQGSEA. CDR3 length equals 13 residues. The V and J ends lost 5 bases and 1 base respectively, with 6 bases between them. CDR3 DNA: TGCAGCGTTCAGGAGTCCTATAATTCACCCCTCCACTTT. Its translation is CSVQESYNSPLHF.

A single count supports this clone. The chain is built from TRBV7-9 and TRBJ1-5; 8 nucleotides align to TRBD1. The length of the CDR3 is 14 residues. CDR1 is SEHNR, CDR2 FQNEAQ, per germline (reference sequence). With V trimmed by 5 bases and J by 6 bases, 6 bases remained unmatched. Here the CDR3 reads CASSAQDRVQPQHF. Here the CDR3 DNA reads TGTGCCAGCAGCGCCCAGGACAGGGTTCAGCCCCAGCATTTT.

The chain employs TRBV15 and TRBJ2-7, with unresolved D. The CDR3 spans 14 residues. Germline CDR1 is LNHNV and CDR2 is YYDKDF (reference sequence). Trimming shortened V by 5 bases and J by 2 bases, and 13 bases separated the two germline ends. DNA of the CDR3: TGTGCCACCAGCCCACAGTCATGGACCTACGAGCAGTACTTC. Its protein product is CATSPQSWTYEQYF.

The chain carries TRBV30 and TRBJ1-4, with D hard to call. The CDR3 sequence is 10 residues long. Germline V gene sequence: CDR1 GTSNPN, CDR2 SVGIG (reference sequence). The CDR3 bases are TGTGTGGGCCGTAATGAAAAACTGTTTTTT. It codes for CVGRNEKLFF.

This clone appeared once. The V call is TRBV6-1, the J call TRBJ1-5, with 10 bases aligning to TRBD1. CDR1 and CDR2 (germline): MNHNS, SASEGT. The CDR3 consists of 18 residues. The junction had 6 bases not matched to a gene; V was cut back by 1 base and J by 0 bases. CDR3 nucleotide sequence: TGTGCCAGCAGTGAAGGGACAGGGGGGACTTATAGCAATCAGCCCCAGCATTTT. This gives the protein CASSEGTGGTYSNQPQHF.

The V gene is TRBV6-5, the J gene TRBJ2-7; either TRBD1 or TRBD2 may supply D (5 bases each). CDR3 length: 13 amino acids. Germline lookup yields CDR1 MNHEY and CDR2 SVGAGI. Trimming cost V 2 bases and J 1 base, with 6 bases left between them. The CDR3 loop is CASSYGTSYEQYF. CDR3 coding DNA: TGTGCCAGCAGTTACGGGACGTCCTACGAGCAGTACTTC.